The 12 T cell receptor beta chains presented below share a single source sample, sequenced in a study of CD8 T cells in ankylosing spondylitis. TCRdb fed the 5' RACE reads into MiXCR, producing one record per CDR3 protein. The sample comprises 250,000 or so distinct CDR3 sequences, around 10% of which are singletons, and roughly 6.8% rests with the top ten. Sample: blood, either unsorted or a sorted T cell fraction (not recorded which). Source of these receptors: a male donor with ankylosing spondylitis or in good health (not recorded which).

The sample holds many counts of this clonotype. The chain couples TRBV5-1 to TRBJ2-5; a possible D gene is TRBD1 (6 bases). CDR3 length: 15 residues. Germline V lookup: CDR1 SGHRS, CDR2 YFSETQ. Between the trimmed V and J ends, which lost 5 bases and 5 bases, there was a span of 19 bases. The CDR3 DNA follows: TGCGCCAGCAGTTATACCGAACAGGGCCGGGAGACCCAGTACTTC. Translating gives CASSYTEQGRETQYF.

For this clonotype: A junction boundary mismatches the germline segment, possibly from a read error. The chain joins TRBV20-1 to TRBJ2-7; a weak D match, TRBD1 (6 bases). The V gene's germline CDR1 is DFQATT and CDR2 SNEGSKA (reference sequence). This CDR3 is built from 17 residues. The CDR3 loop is CCATPTDGRGLSYEQYF. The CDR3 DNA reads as TGCTGTGCTACCCCCACCGACGGCAGGGGCCTTTCCTACGAGCAGTACTTC.

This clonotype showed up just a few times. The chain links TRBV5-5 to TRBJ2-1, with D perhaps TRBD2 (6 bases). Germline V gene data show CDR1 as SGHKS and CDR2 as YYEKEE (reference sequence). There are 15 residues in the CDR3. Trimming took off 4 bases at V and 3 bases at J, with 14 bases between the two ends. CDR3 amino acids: CASSTGGLGYNEQFF. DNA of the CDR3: TGTGCCAGCAGCACCGGGGGTTTGGGCTACAATGAGCAGTTCTTC.

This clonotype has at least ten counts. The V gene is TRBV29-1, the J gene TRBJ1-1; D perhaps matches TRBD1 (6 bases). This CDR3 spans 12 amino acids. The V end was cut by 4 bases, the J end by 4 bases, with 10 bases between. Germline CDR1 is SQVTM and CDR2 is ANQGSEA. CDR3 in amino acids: CSVAIRGTEAFF. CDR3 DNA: TGCAGCGTTGCCATCAGGGGCACTGAAGCTTTCTTT.

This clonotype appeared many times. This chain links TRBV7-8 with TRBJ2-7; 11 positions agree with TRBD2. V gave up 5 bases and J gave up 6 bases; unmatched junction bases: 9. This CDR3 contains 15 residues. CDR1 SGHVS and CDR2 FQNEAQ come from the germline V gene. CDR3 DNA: TGTGCCAGCAGCGTAACTAGCGGGAGACTTTCCGAGCAGTACTTC. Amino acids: CASSVTSGRLSEQYF.

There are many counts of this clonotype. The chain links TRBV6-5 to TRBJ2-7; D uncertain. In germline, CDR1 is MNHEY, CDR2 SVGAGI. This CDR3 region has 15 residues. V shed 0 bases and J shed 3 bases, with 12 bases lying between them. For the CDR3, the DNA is TGTGCCAGCAGTTACTCGACCCCGACACTCTACGAGCAGTACTTC. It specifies CASSYSTPTLYEQYF.

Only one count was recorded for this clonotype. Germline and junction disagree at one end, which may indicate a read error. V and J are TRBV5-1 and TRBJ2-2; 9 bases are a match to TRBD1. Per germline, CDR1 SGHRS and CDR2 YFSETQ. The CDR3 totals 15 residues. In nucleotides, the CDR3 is TGCGTCAGCAGCCTACAGGGGGCGGACACCGGGGAGCTGTTTTTT. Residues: CVSSLQGADTGELFF. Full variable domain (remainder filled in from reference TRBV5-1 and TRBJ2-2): KAGVTQTPRYLIKTRGQQVTLSCSPISGHRSVSWYQQTPGQGLQFLFEYFSETQRNKGNFPGRFSGRQFSNSRSEMNVSTLELGDSALYLCVSSLQGADTGELFFGEGSRLTVL.

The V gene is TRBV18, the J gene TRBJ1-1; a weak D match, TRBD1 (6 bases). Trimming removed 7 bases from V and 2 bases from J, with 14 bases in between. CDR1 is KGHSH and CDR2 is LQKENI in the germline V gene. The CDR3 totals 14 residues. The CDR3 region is CASLPGQRNTEAFF. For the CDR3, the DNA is TGTGCCAGCTTACCCGGACAGAGAAACACTGAAGCTTTCTTT.

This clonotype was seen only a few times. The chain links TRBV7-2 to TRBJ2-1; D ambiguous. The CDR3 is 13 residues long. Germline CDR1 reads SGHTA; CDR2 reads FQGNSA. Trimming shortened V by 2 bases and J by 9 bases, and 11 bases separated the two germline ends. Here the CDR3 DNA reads TGTGCCAGCAGCTTATTGGTGTGGGGTGAGCAGTTCTTC. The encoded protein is CASSLLVWGEQFF.

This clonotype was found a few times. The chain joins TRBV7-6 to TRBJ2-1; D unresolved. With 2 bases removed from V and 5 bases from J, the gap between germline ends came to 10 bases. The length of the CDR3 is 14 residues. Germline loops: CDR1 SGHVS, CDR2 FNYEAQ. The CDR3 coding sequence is TGTGCCAGCAGCTTATTCGGAAACCACAATGAGCAGTTCTTC. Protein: CASSLFGNHNEQFF.

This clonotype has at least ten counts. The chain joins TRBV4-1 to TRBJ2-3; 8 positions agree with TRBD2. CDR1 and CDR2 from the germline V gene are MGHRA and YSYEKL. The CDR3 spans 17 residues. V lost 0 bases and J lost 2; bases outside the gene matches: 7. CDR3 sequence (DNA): TGCGCCAGCAGCCAAGATAGCCAGCGGGGGCACACAGATACGCAGTATTTT. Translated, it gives CASSQDSQRGHTDTQYF.

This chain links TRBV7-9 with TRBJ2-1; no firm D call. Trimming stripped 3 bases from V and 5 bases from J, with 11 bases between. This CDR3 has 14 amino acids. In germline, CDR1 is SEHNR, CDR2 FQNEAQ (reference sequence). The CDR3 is CASSFIGMDNEQFF. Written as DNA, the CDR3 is TGTGCCAGCAGCTTCATAGGGATGGACAATGAGCAGTTCTTC.